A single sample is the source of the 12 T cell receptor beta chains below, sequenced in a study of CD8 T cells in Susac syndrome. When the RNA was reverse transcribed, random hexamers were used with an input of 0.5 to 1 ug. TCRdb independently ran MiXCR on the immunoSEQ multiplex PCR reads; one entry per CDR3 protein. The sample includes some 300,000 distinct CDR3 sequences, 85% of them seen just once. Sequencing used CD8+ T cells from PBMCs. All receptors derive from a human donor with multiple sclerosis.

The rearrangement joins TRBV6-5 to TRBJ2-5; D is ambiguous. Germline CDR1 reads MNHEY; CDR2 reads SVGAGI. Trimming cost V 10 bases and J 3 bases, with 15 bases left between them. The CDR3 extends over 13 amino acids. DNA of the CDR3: TGTGCCATCCCCCCGGGCAAAGAAGAGACCCAGTACTTC. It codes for CAIPPGKEETQYF.

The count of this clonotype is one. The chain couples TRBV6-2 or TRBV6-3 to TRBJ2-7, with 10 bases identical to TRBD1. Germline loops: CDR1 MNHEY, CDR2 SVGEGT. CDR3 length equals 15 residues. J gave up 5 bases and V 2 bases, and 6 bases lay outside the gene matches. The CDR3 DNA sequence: TGTGCCAGCAGTTACCCCTGGGACAGGGGTCACGAGCAGTACTTC. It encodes CASSYPWDRGHEQYF.

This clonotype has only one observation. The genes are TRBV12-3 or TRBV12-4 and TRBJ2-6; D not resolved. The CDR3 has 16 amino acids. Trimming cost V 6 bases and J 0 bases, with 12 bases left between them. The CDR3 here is CASSPDGRSGANVLTF. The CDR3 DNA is TGTGCCAGCAGCCCGGACGGGCGCTCTGGGGCCAACGTCCTGACTTTC.

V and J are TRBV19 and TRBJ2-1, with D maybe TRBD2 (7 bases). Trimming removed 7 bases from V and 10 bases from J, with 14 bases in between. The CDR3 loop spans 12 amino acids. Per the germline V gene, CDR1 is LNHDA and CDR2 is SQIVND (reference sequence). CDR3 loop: CASIGGDMEQFF. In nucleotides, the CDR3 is TGTGCCAGTATTGGGGGGGACATGGAGCAGTTCTTC.

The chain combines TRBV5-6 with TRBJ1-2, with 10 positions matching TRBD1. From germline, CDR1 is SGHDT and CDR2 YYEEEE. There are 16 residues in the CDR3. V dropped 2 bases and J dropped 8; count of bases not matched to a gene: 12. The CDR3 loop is CASSLSSWGTGEGYTF. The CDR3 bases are TGTGCCAGCAGCTTATCGTCATGGGGGACAGGGGAAGGCTACACCTTC. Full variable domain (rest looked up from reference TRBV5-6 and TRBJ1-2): DAGVTQSPTHLIKTRGQQVTLRCSPKSGHDTVSWYQQALGQGPQFIFQYYEEEERQRGNFPDRFSGHQFPNYSSELNVNALLLGDSALYLCASSLSSWGTGEGYTFGSGTRLTVV.

CDR3 sequence (DNA): TGTGCCAGCATGGGGACTATCTTACTTTGGGATACGCAGTATTTT. Translating it yields CASMGTILLWDTQYF. V usage is TRBV6-2 or TRBV6-3 and J usage is TRBJ2-3; 7 bases are a match to TRBD2. The CDR3 contains 15 residues. Germline V lookup: CDR1 MNHEY, CDR2 SVGEGT. V lost 7 bases and J lost 6; bases outside the gene matches: 13.

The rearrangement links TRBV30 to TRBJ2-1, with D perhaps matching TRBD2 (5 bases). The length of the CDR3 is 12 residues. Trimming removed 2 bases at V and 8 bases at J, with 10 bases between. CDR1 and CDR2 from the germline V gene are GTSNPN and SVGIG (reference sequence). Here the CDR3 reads CAWSLSGYEQFF. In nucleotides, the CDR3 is TGTGCCTGGAGTCTGAGCGGCTATGAGCAGTTCTTC.

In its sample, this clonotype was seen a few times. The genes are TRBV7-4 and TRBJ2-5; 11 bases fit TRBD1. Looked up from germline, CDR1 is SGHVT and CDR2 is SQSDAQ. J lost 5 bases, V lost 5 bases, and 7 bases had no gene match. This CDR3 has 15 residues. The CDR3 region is CASSHRDRGSETQYF. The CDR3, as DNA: TGTGCCAGCAGCCACCGGGACAGGGGGTCGGAGACCCAGTACTTC.

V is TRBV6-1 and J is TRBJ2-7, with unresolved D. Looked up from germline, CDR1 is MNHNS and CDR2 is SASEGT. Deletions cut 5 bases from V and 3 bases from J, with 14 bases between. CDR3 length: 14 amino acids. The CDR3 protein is CASSHLTRIYEQYF. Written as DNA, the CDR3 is TGTGCCAGCAGTCACCTGACCCGCATCTACGAGCAGTACTTC.

CDR3 sequence reads: CAWAPTSGSHYEQYF. The CDR3 coding sequence is TGTGCCTGGGCGCCGACTAGCGGGAGCCACTACGAGCAGTACTTC. The V call is TRBV30, the J call TRBJ2-7; TRBD2 matches 12 bases. Germline CDR1 is GTSNPN and CDR2 is SVGIG (reference sequence). The CDR3 is made up of 15 amino acids. The junction had 8 bases not matched to a gene; V was cut back by 5 bases and J by 3 bases.

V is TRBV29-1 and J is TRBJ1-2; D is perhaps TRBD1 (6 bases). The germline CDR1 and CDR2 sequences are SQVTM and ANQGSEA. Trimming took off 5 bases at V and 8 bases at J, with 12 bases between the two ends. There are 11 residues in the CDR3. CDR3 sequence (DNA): TGCAGCGTTAGGGGGGAGACGGGCTACACCTTC. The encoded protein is CSVRGETGYTF.

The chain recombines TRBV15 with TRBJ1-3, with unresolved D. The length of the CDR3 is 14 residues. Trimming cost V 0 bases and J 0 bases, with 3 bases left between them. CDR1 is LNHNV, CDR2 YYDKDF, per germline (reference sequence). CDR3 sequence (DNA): TGTGCCACCAGCAGAGAAGGCTCTGGAAACACCATATATTTT. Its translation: CATSREGSGNTIYF.